This note documents a single TCR beta chain sequence. Its antigen is unknown. This sample stems from a study of cytomegalovirus exposure and HLA in healthy donors. Overall study findings and caveats: Several of the most significant clusters were apparently associated with common viral pathogens in a later analysis. A link between a missense DCLRE1C variant and TCR beta V- and J-gene trimming emerged from a later analysis. Segments of the TCR beta V type were, in most cases, productive about 87% or about 30% of the time in an earlier analysis. Highly shared variants forming one cluster were likely a sequencing artifact.

This CDR3 is 17 amino acids long. The V segment lost 4 bases and the J segment 4 bases; nucleotides outside the gene matches: 10. The germline V gene encodes CDR1 SGHDT and CDR2 YYEEEE. With 60 Vbeta and 13 Jbeta primers, the PCR was carried out. Method: immunoSEQ multiplex PCR; TCRdb's copy keeps in-frame clones and lacks some. The data hold 180,000 or so clones, with around 80% observed a single time. The clonotype was recovered from a woman aged 40 to 50 in good health and CMV-seropositive. The chain links TRBV5-6 to TRBJ2-3; TRBD2 matches 12 bases. The sequenced sample was PBMCs. CDR3 sequence (DNA): TGTGCCAGCAGCCCCCTTCGGACTAGCGGGACCGCAGATACGCAGTATTTT. It yields the protein CASSPLRTSGTADTQYF.